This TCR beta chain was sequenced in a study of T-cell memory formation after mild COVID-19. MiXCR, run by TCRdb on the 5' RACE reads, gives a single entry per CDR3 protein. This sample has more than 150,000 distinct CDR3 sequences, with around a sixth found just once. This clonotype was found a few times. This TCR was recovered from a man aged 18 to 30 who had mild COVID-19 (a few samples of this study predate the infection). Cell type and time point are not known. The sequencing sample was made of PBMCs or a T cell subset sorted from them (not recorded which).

The CDR3 is CASSHGTGNTGELFF. The CDR3 region has the DNA TGCGCCAGCAGCCACGGCACAGGGAACACCGGGGAGCTGTTTTTT. V gene TRBV4-3 combines with J gene TRBJ2-2, with D perhaps matching TRBD1 (5 bases). V was pared by 3 bases and J by 1 base, with 9 bases between. The length of the CDR3 is 15 residues. Germline V gene sequence: CDR1 LGHNA, CDR2 YSLEER.